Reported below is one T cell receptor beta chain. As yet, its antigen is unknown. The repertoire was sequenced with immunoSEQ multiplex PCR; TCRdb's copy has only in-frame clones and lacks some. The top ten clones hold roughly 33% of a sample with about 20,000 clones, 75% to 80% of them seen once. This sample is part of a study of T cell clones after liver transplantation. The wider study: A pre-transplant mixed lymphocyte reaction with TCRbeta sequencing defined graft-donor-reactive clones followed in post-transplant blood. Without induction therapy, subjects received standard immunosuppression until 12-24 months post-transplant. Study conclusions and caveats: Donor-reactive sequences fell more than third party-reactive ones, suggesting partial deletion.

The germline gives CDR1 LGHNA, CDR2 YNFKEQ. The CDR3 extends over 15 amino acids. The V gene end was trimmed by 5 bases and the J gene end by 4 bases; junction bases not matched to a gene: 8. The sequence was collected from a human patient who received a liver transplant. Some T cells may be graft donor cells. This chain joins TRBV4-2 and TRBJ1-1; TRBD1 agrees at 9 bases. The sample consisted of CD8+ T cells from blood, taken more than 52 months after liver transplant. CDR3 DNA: TGTGCCAGCAGCAATCCGGGACAGGGTCTCACTGAAGCTTTCTTT. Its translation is CASSNPGQGLTEAFF.